The rows below give T cell receptor beta chains drawn from one sample of a study of brain T cells in children with intractable seizures. Using immunoSEQ multiplex PCR, the repertoire was profiled, and TCRdb retains in-frame clones only, with some absent. The table has about 80,000 clones, about 93% seen once. The sample was peripheral blood, taken at surgery. The receptor source for this set is a girl aged 2 to 9 with Rasmussen encephalitis and intractable seizures. The CDR3 runs from the conserved cysteine through the conserved F or W. D genes are given only for firm matches. Clone size appears in some rows only: once, few, many, or a class for an expanded clone.

d_call	clone_size	j_call	v_call	cdr3_nt	cdr3_aa
-	-	TRBJ2-1	TRBV3-1/TRBV3-2	TGTGCCAGCAGCCAATTTGGACAATTAGCGCGGGCCAGCTCCTACAATGAGCAGTTCTTC	CASSQFGQLARASSYNEQFF
-	-	TRBJ2-3	TRBV27	TGTGCCAGCAGCCAGAGGTCAGATACGCAGTATTTT	CASSQRSDTQYF
-	-	TRBJ2-7	TRBV7-2	TGTGCCAGCAGCTTAGTGAACGAGCAGTACTTC	CASSLVNEQYF
-	-	TRBJ2-1	TRBV11-3	TGTGCCAGCAGCTTGGAGGGGGTGACCTACAATGAGCAGTTCTTC	CASSLEGVTYNEQFF
TRBD1	-	TRBJ1-3	TRBV6-5	TGTGCCAGCAGTCCCGACAGGGGAGGAAACACCATATATTTT	CASSPDRGGNTIYF
TRBD2	-	TRBJ2-5	TRBV9	TGTGCCAGCAGCGGAATACTAGCGGGGGGCCAGGAGACCCAGTACTTC	CASSGILAGGQETQYF
-	once	TRBJ2-7	TRBV11-2	TGTGCCAGCACCCTATTAGGGGGGCCCAGGGCCAACGAGCAGTACTTC	CASTLLGGPRANEQYF
-	-	TRBJ1-6	TRBV4-1	TGCGCCAGCAGCCAAGGAGGGGAGGTTTATAATTCACCCCTCCACTTT	CASSQGGEVYNSPLHF
-	-	TRBJ1-4	TRBV2	TGTGCCAGCACGGCAGGGAGTGAAAAACTGTTTTTT	CASTAGSEKLFF
-	-	TRBJ2-1	TRBV24-1	TGTGCCACCAGTGATCCGCTAGGGAGCTCCTACAATGAGCAGTTCTTC	CATSDPLGSSYNEQFF
TRBD1	-	TRBJ2-5	TRBV6-1	TGTGCCAGCAGTGACGGACAGGGGATCCAAGAGACCCAGTACTTC	CASSDGQGIQETQYF
-	-	TRBJ1-1	TRBV29-1	TGCAGCGTTGATATGCAGGGTGAAGCTTTCTTT	CSVDMQGEAFF
-	-	TRBJ2-5	TRBV11-2	TGTGCCAGCAGCTTAGGCACCGAGGCGGCCCAGTACTTC	CASSLGTEAAQYF
-	-	TRBJ1-5	TRBV6-1	TGTGCCAGCAGTGCCCAGGGGAGAGAGAGCAATCAGCCCCAGCATTTT	CASSAQGRESNQPQHF
TRBD2	-	TRBJ2-7	TRBV5-5	TGTGCCAGCAGCTTGGAACCTGGGGGGGCCTACGAGCAGTACTTC	CASSLEPGGAYEQYF
TRBD2	-	TRBJ2-1	TRBV9	TGTGCCAGCAGCGCCCTGACCACTAGCGCACCTTACAATGAGCAGTTCTTC	CASSALTTSAPYNEQFF
-	-	TRBJ2-7	TRBV28	TGTGCCAGCAGTTCAAGGACTGAATCCTCCTACGAGCAGTACTTC	CASSSRTESSYEQYF
TRBD1	-	TRBJ1-1	TRBV5-4	TGTGCCAGCAGCTTAGGGGACAGGGGTAATATGAACACTGAAGCTTTCTTT	CASSLGDRGNMNTEAFF
-	-	TRBJ1-1	TRBV28	TGTGCCAGCAGGGGGACGGGGAACACTGAAGCTTTCTTT	CASRGTGNTEAFF
-	once	TRBJ2-1	TRBV12-3/TRBV12-4	TGTGCCAGCAGTCCTGGAATCCACAATGAGCAGTTCTTC	CASSPGIHNEQFF
-	-	TRBJ1-2	TRBV12-3/TRBV12-4	TGTGCCAGCAGTTTTTACCGAGTGAATGGCTACACCTTC	CASSFYRVNGYTF
TRBD2	-	TRBJ2-5	TRBV19	TGTGCCAGTTCCCCCGGGGGGGAGATTCAAGAGACCCAGTACTTC	CASSPGGEIQETQYF
TRBD2	-	TRBJ2-1	TRBV6-5	TGTGCCAGCAGAGGACTAGTCCTTGATGAGCAGTTCTTC	CASRGLVLDEQFF
-	-	TRBJ2-2	TRBV4-2	TGTGCCAGCAGCCAAGCACATATTGCGAACACCGGGGAGCTGTTTTTT	CASSQAHIANTGELFF
-	-	TRBJ1-2	TRBV27	TGTGCCAGCAGTTTATCACAGACCCCTCGCTATGGCTACACCTTC	CASSLSQTPRYGYTF
TRBD1	-	TRBJ2-5	TRBV5-1	TGCGCCAGCAGAGGGACAGGAATGGAGACCCAGTACTTC	CASRGTGMETQYF